This T cell receptor beta chain was identified during a study of cytomegalovirus exposure and HLA in healthy donors. Here immunoSEQ multiplex PCR was the method, and the copy in TCRdb shows in-frame clones only, minus some. The sample lists about 160,000 clones; nearly 90% were seen once. Whole-study results and caveats: Usually a TCR sequence was rare, but some public TCRs were found in many donors. Researchers reported that a few CMV-associated chains were confirmed in vitro as CMV antigen-specific.

As for this clone: What it binds is not known.

Germline CDR1 is KGHSH and CDR2 is LQKENI. The V and J ends lost 2 bases and 0 bases, in that order; junction bases with no gene match: 6. The CDR3 contains 16 residues. Sequencing was performed on PBMCs. This clonotype was sampled from a man between 18 and 29 years old in good health and CMV-seropositive. The chain recombines TRBV18 with TRBJ1-1; 7 nucleotides line up with TRBD1. Here the CDR3 reads CASSPAGQEMNTEAFF. For the CDR3, the DNA is TGTGCCAGCTCACCAGCTGGACAGGAGATGAACACTGAAGCTTTCTTT.